A selection of T cell receptor beta chains follows, all from one sample in a study of sequential checkpoint blockade in melanoma. The repertoire was sequenced with immunoSEQ multiplex PCR; TCRdb's copy has only in-frame clones and lacks some. The sample carries around 12,000 clones, about 61% recorded once. Sequences were derived from CD8+ T cells sorted from blood (inferred from file names), sampled from a patient given nivolumab and ipilimumab in sequence. The receptors stem from a human donor with melanoma. Each CDR3 is given with its conserved first and last residue. Each record gives: V gene, D gene, J gene, clone size, CDR3 protein, CDR3 DNA. A D gene is named only where the DNA matches it firmly. The size of a clone is reported for some rows only, either as once, few or many, or as a class for expanded clones.

>TRBV5-6|.|TRBJ1-2|.
CASSSGWEDPNYGYTF
TGTGCCAGCAGCTCGGGATGGGAGGATCCTAACTATGGCTACACCTTC
>TRBV5-1|.|TRBJ2-1|.
CASSARPGGNYNEQFF
TGCGCCAGCAGCGCGCGACCAGGGGGGAACTACAATGAGCAGTTCTTC
>TRBV7-6|.|TRBJ2-7|.
CASSLEQGYEQYF
TGTGCCAGCAGCTTAGAACAGGGCTACGAGCAGTACTTC
>TRBV6-1|.|TRBJ2-7|few
CATRGAGYEQYF
TGTGCCACCAGGGGTGCAGGCTACGAGCAGTACTTC
>TRBV19|.|TRBJ1-1|.
CASSPHLNTEAFF
TGTGCCAGTAGTCCACACCTGAACACTGAAGCTTTCTTT
>TRBV28|TRBD2|TRBJ2-1|.
CASSSSGRFHNEQFF
TGTGCCAGCAGTTCTAGCGGGAGGTTTCACAATGAGCAGTTCTTC
>TRBV11-2|.|TRBJ1-3|.
CASSFGTGSGNTIYF
TGTGCCAGCAGCTTCGGGACTGGATCTGGAAACACCATATATTTT
>TRBV12-5|TRBD2|TRBJ2-7|.
CASGSAPGLEYEQYF
TGTGCTAGTGGTTCCGCCCCGGGACTAGAATACGAGCAGTACTTC
>TRBV4-3|TRBD1|TRBJ1-5|.
CASSQDRGPYQPQHF
TGCGCCAGCAGCCAGGACAGGGGACCCTATCAGCCCCAGCATTTT
>TRBV28|TRBD1|TRBJ2-1|.
CASTLTRDRAYNEQFF
TGTGCCAGCACCCTAACCCGGGACAGGGCCTACAATGAGCAGTTCTTC
>TRBV7-8|TRBD1|TRBJ2-2|.
CASSLQGASTGELFF
TGTGCCAGCAGCCTACAGGGGGCGAGCACCGGGGAGCTGTTTTTT
>TRBV30|TRBD2|TRBJ2-2|.
CAWTASGGPGELFF
TGTGCCTGGACGGCTAGCGGGGGACCCGGGGAGCTGTTTTTT
>TRBV4-1|TRBD2|TRBJ2-2|.
CASSQDLREANTGELFF
TGCGCCAGCAGCCAAGATTTGCGGGAGGCGAACACCGGGGAGCTGTTTTTT
>TRBV4-1|TRBD1|TRBJ1-2|.
CASSQEWIGTGYGYTF
TGCGCCAGCAGCCAAGAATGGATTGGGACAGGCTATGGCTACACCTTC
>TRBV21-1|.|TRBJ1-6|.
CASRFKLATHTHNSPLHF
TGTGCCAGCAGGTTTAAGTTAGCTACACATACACATAATTCACCCCTCCACTTT
>TRBV28|.|TRBJ2-7|medium-sized
CASSLNGISYEQYF
TGTGCCAGCAGTTTAAACGGGATCTCCTACGAGCAGTACTTC
>TRBV5-1|TRBD1|TRBJ2-7|.
CASSSLLDRGAYEQYF
TGCGCCAGCAGCTCGCTCCTGGACAGGGGGGCGTACGAGCAGTACTTC
>TRBV7-9|.|TRBJ1-2|few
CASSSGSDGYTF
TGTGCCAGCAGCTCCGGTTCTGATGGCTACACCTTC
>TRBV27|.|TRBJ2-1|once
CASSWKLSGLGEQFF
TGTGCCAGCAGTTGGAAGCTCTCAGGTCTTGGGGAGCAGTTCTTC
>TRBV27|TRBD1|TRBJ1-2|once
CASSFSDRGGGYTF
TGTGCCAGCAGTTTTTCCGACAGGGGTGGTGGCTACACCTTC
>TRBV18|TRBD1|TRBJ1-1|few
CASSPEGGPNTEAFF
TGTGCCAGCTCACCCGAAGGGGGCCCGAACACTGAAGCTTTCTTT
>TRBV7-3|TRBD2|TRBJ2-1|.
CAGSLSGGVYNEQFF
TGTGCCGGCAGCTTATCCGGGGGGGTCTACAATGAGCAGTTCTTC
>TRBV2|.|TRBJ1-4|few
CASSEWGPNEKLFF
TGTGCCAGCAGTGAATGGGGGCCTAATGAAAAACTGTTTTTT
>TRBV9|TRBD1|TRBJ2-1|.
CASSEYTGVGNEQFF
TGTGCCAGCAGCGAGTACACAGGGGTCGGCAATGAGCAGTTCTTC
>TRBV7-3|TRBD2|TRBJ2-5|.
CASSPAGGIQETQYF
TGTGCCAGCAGCCCAGCGGGGGGGATTCAAGAGACCCAGTACTTC
>TRBV7-9|.|TRBJ2-1|once
CASSLTFNNYNEQFF
TGTGCCAGCAGCTTAACATTTAATAACTACAATGAGCAGTTCTTC
>TRBV21-1|.|TRBJ1-2|.
CASSKKGLGLGYGYTF
TGTGCCAGCAGCAAAAAGGGGCTGGGGCTAGGCTATGGCTACACCTTC
>TRBV27|TRBD1|TRBJ1-5|.
CASSLYSGGNGNQPQHF
TGTGCCAGCAGTTTATACTCAGGGGGCAATGGCAATCAGCCCCAGCATTTT
>TRBV28|TRBD1|TRBJ2-1|.
CASTQGEYSTYNEQFF
TGTGCCAGCACCCAGGGGGAGTATAGTACCTACAATGAGCAGTTCTTC
>TRBV2|TRBD2|TRBJ2-7|few
CASRASGRANEQYF
TGTGCCAGCAGGGCTAGCGGGAGGGCAAACGAGCAGTACTTC
>TRBV7-2|.|TRBJ2-3|.
CASSLGLPPLTDTQYF
TGTGCCAGCAGCTTGGGACTCCCTCCCCTCACAGATACGCAGTATTTT
>TRBV9|.|TRBJ1-6|.
CASSEDWFSPLHF
TGTGCCAGCAGCGAGGACTGGTTTTCACCCCTCCACTTT
>TRBV7-9|.|TRBJ2-1|.
CASRLGDNEQFF
TGTGCCAGCAGGCTAGGGGACAATGAGCAGTTCTTC
>TRBV9|.|TRBJ2-3|few
CASSVGAGRVYTQYF
TGTGCCAGCAGCGTAGGGGCAGGTCGAGTATATACGCAGTATTTT
>TRBV6-5|.|TRBJ2-7|.
CASSYLGLDEQYF
TGTGCCAGCAGTTACCTGGGCTTAGACGAGCAGTACTTC
>TRBV10-2|TRBD2|TRBJ2-3|.
CASSEFSGSTDTQYF
TGCGCCAGCAGTGAGTTTAGCGGGAGCACAGATACGCAGTATTTT
>TRBV30|.|TRBJ2-3|.
CAWSRGSASTDTQYF
TGTGCCTGGAGCCGAGGTAGCGCTAGCACAGATACGCAGTATTTT
>TRBV9|.|TRBJ1-4|.
CASSVNSGTNEKLFF
TGTGCCAGCAGCGTCAACAGCGGGACTAATGAAAAACTGTTTTTT
>TRBV6-6|.|TRBJ2-7|.
CASSQTGYEQYF
TGTGCCAGCAGTCAGACAGGTTACGAGCAGTACTTC
>TRBV5-4|TRBD2|TRBJ2-2|.
CASSTLAQNTGELFF
TGTGCCAGCAGCACACTAGCGCAAAACACCGGGGAGCTGTTTTTT
>TRBV30|TRBD2|TRBJ2-7|few
CAWSVRREDRYEQYF
TGTGCCTGGAGTGTACGGCGGGAGGATAGGTACGAGCAGTACTTC
>TRBV27|TRBD1|TRBJ1-5|.
CASSSADRGGNQPQHF
TGTGCCAGCAGTTCCGCGGACAGGGGGGGCAATCAGCCCCAGCATTTT
>TRBV4-3|TRBD1|TRBJ1-2|once
CASSLRTGTNYGYTF
TGCGCCAGCAGCCTCCGGACAGGAACTAACTATGGCTACACCTTC
>TRBV28|.|TRBJ1-6|.
CASSLFRSTPLHF
TGTGCCAGCAGTTTGTTCCGATCTACACCCCTCCACTTT
>TRBV15|.|TRBJ2-2|.
CATSRDTENTGELFF
TGTGCCACCAGCAGAGATACAGAGAACACCGGGGAGCTGTTTTTT
>TRBV6-5|.|TRBJ2-5|.
CASSFGASETQYF
TGTGCCAGCAGTTTTGGGGCTTCAGAGACCCAGTACTTC
>TRBV28|TRBD2|TRBJ2-1|.
CASSQGLAGGFEQFF
TGTGCCAGCAGTCAGGGACTAGCGGGGGGCTTTGAGCAGTTCTTC
>TRBV20-1|.|TRBJ2-7|.
CSARDDYEQYF
TGCAGTGCTAGAGATGACTACGAGCAGTACTTC